This TCR beta chain was sequenced during a study of cytomegalovirus exposure and HLA in healthy donors. Study context: T cells numbering around 180 million yielded some 120 million unique TCR beta sequences in an earlier analysis.

Study-wide findings and caveats: Sequencing likely produced, as an artifact, a cluster of highly shared sequence variants. The authors excluded some V segments, including TRBV6-2 and TRBV6-3, as indistinguishable.

The CDR3 runs to 14 residues. Trimming left V 7 bases short and J 4 bases short, with 16 bases between. CDR1 is LNHNV, CDR2 YYDKDF, per germline (reference sequence). PCR involved 60 Vbeta and 13 Jbeta primers. The repertoire was sequenced with immunoSEQ multiplex PCR; TCRdb's copy has only in-frame clones and lacks some. The repertoire has about 92,000 clones, 60% to 80% of them found once; the top ten carry less than 9.5%. The sample holds one count of this clone. Antigen specificity is unknown. Source material: PBMCs. This sequence was found in a man aged 50 to 60 in good health and CMV-seropositive. The rearrangement uses TRBV15 and TRBJ2-5, with a tentative D call TRBD2 (6 bases). The CDR3 DNA follows: TGTGCCACCAAGGGCAGGGAGGTTCGAGAGACCCAGTACTTC. Amino acid sequence: CATKGREVRETQYF.